This TCR beta chain was found in a study of blood T cell repertoires in COVID-19. Study in general: The cDNA or gDNA used as material had been derived from T cells, B-cell-depleted T cells, or PBMCs.

The study drew participants aged roughly 18 to 95 years from about two dozen US areas. Participants' own reports of clinical history determined their cohort assignment. In its sample, this clone was seen a few times. Per the authors' pipeline: Amplification of reference gene primers provided the estimated nucleated cell counts. Profiled with immunoSEQ multiplex PCR; TCRdb holds only in-frame clones, not every one. The V and J calls and clone size come from that table; D and trimming were worked out from the DNA. The repertoire consists of about 220,000 clones, with almost 90% occurring once and the leading ten covering about 14%. The CDR3 contains 14 residues. Germline assignment: CDR1 SGHRS and CDR2 YFSETQ. Trimming took off 4 bases at V and 2 bases at J, with 12 bases between the two ends.

This clonotype was sampled from a woman aged 45-65 years with acute COVID-19. Material: PBMCs or T cells enriched from blood (not recorded which). The chain has TRBV5-1 and TRBJ1-2; weak D call: TRBD1 (6 bases). Here the CDR3 DNA reads TGCGCCAGCAGCACGCAACAGGGCAACTATGGCTACACCTTC. Amino acid sequence: CASSTQQGNYGYTF.